These 20 T cell receptor beta chains were all obtained from the same sample, sequenced in a study of T cells in localized non-small cell lung cancer. Some clones are missing from TCRdb's copy, which holds only in-frame ones; the method was immunoSEQ multiplex PCR. The repertoire has hundreds of clones, approximately 30% of them found once; the top ten carry 10% to 15%. The sequences come from normal lung tissue next to the tumor, collected before any cancer treatment. These receptors were obtained from a female donor of 60 years or more with stage II lung adenocarcinoma.

The chain joins TRBV18 to TRBJ1-3; unclear D gene. CDR1 KGHSH and CDR2 LQKENI come from the germline V gene. V was clipped by 5 bases and J by 4 bases, with 12 bases between them. The CDR3 has 14 residues. CDR3 DNA: TGTGCCAGCTCAAAAACAGCCGTAGGAAACACCATATATTTT. This sequence encodes CASSKTAVGNTIYF.

The chain is built from TRBV29-1 and TRBJ2-1; TRBD2 agrees at 11 bases. The CDR3 has 16 residues. The V segment lost 7 bases and the J segment 0 bases; nucleotides outside the gene matches: 8. Germline values: CDR1 SQVTM, CDR2 ANQGSEA. CDR3 nucleotide sequence: TGCAGCGCGTCGGGACTAGCGGCTACCTCCTACAATGAGCAGTTCTTC. It encodes CSASGLAATSYNEQFF.

The V and J genes are TRBV9 and TRBJ1-6; D not resolved. V was clipped by 4 bases and J by 0 bases, with 11 bases between them. Germline CDR1 is SGDLS and CDR2 is YYNGEE. CDR3 size: 16 residues. This chain's CDR3 is CASSPAGSSYNSPLHF. The CDR3 DNA reads as TGTGCCAGCAGCCCGGCGGGGAGCTCCTATAATTCACCCCTCCACTTT.

The rearrangement links TRBV11-3 to TRBJ2-5; D might be TRBD1 (6 bases). The CDR3 is 14 amino acids. Germline assignment: CDR1 SGHNT and CDR2 YENEEA. V gave up 6 bases and J gave up 0 bases, with 11 bases separating them. The CDR3 sequence is CASSPTGYQETQYF. CDR3 bases: TGTGCCAGCAGTCCGACAGGTTACCAAGAGACCCAGTACTTC.

This clone counts as medium-sized. CDR3 DNA sequence: TGCGCCAGCAGCCAAGATCCGGGCACGGACACTAATGAAAAACTGTTTTTT. Translated: CASSQDPGTDTNEKLFF. This chain links TRBV4-1 with TRBJ1-4; no clear D. Trimming took 0 bases from V and 2 from J, leaving 13 bases between them. The CDR3 covers 17 residues. Per germline, CDR1 MGHRA and CDR2 YSYEKL.

This clone counts as medium-sized. The gene calls are TRBV11-3 and TRBJ2-3; D unresolved. Trimming removed 5 bases from V and 1 base from J, with 13 bases in between. Germline values: CDR1 SGHNT, CDR2 YENEEA. This CDR3 contains 15 residues. CDR3 nucleotides: TGTGCCAGCAGCCCTGACTCCCTAGGCACAGATACGCAGTATTTT. It yields the protein CASSPDSLGTDTQYF. Filled out from reference TRBV11-3 and TRBJ2-3, the complete variable domain reads EAGVVQSPRYKIIEKKQPVAFWCNPISGHNTLYWYLQNLGQGPELLIRYENEEAVDDSQLPKDRFSAERLKGVDSTLKIQPAELGDSAVYLCASSPDSLGTDTQYFGPGTRLTVL.

This clone was observed once. The chain employs TRBV30 and TRBJ1-5; D perhaps matches TRBD1 (6 bases). CDR1 GTSNPN and CDR2 SVGIG come from the germline V gene (reference sequence). V lost 3 bases, J lost 3 bases, and 9 bases lay in between. The CDR3 spans 13 residues. In nucleotides, the CDR3 is TGTGCCTGGAGGGACAGCTACAATCAGCCCCAGCATTTT. Its protein product is CAWRDSYNQPQHF.

V and J are TRBV18 and TRBJ2-7, with a tentative D call TRBD1 (6 bases). CDR1 and CDR2 (germline): KGHSH, LQKENI. V lost 1 base and J 6 bases, leaving 16 bases between the germline ends. The CDR3 is 15 amino acids. This CDR3 reads CASSPLKLRDTEQYF. CDR3 nucleotides: TGTGCCAGCTCACCACTAAAGTTACGGGACACCGAGCAGTACTTC.

The CDR3 DNA sequence: TGTGCCAGCAGCCCTACAAACTTCATGACTGAAGCTTTCTTT. Protein product: CASSPTNFMTEAFF. This chain connects TRBV11-3 to TRBJ1-1; no firm D call. Germline CDR1 SGHNT, CDR2 YENEEA. The CDR3 runs to 14 residues. Trimming took 5 bases from V and 5 from J, leaving 15 bases between them.

This clone came up a few times. In DNA, the CDR3 is TGTGCCAGCTCGAAGGACCAGACAGTCCAAGAGACCCAGTACTTC. It specifies CASSKDQTVQETQYF. This chain links TRBV18 with TRBJ2-5; D might be TRBD1 (5 bases). Germline loops: CDR1 KGHSH, CDR2 LQKENI. V was trimmed by 6 bases and J by 1 base, leaving 15 bases between them. The CDR3 runs 15 residues.

For the CDR3, the DNA is TGTGCCTGGAGGGCAGGGGGTCCACTGTTTTTT. It encodes CAWRAGGPLFF. The genes are TRBV30 and TRBJ1-4; 7 nucleotides line up with TRBD1. V shed 3 bases, J shed 13 bases, and the junction held 5 bases outside the gene matches. The CDR3 totals 11 residues. Germline CDR1 reads GTSNPN; CDR2 reads SVGIG (reference sequence).

The chain combines TRBV10-2 with TRBJ2-1; possible D gene TRBD1, 6 bases. The CDR3 is 14 amino acids. Trimming took 7 bases from V and 3 from J, leaving 13 bases between them. Germline lookup yields CDR1 WSHSY and CDR2 SAAADI. The CDR3 DNA reads as TGCGCCAGCAAAAAGGGGGAGATCTACAATGAGCAGTTCTTC. It encodes CASKKGEIYNEQFF.

The chain is built from TRBV30 and TRBJ1-4, with D possibly being TRBD1 (6 bases). V dropped 2 bases and J dropped 4 bases, with 8 bases sitting between them. Germline CDR1 is GTSNPN and CDR2 is SVGIG (reference sequence). This CDR3 has 13 amino acids. CDR3 sequence (DNA): TGTGCCTGGAGTCAGGACAGTAATGAAAAACTGTTTTTT. Its translation is CAWSQDSNEKLFF.

In its sample, this clone was seen a few times. The rearrangement uses TRBV4-1 and TRBJ1-2; a possible D gene is TRBD1 (6 bases). Germline CDR1 reads MGHRA; CDR2 reads YSYEKL. The CDR3 spans 15 residues. V gave up 1 base and J gave up 3 bases, with 12 bases separating them. The CDR3 loop is CASSQGGQPHYGYTF. For the CDR3, the DNA is TGCGCCAGCAGCCAAGGGGGACAACCGCACTATGGCTACACCTTC.

Judged by abundance, this clone is medium-sized (0.01 to 0.1%). J is TRBJ1-4 and V is TRBV11-3; 9 bases fit TRBD1. The CDR3 is 16 residues long. V shed 0 bases and J 8 bases; nucleotides not matched to a gene: 7. Germline CDR1 and CDR2: SGHNT and YENEEA. CDR3 coding DNA: TGTGCCAGCAGCTTAGATCCGGGGACAGGGTTGGAAAAACTGTTTTTT. Translating it yields CASSLDPGTGLEKLFF.

CDR3 residues: CASSPLDRGPGELFF. Here the CDR3 DNA reads TGTGCCAGCAGCCCATTGGACAGGGGGCCCGGGGAGCTGTTTTTT. The chain combines TRBV14 with TRBJ2-2; 11 bases agree with TRBD1. With V trimmed by 4 bases and J by 6 bases, 4 bases remained unmatched. The length of the CDR3 is 15 residues. The germline V gene encodes CDR1 SGHDN and CDR2 FVKESK.

This clone is termed large (0.1 to 1%). V usage is TRBV29-1 and J usage is TRBJ2-7; perhaps D is TRBD1 or TRBD2 (5 bases each). Germline CDR1 is SQVTM and CDR2 is ANQGSEA. V lost 5 bases and J lost 6, with 17 bases in between. The CDR3 consists of 13 residues. CDR3 in amino acids: CSVRSSVGREQYF. Here the CDR3 DNA reads TGCAGCGTTCGAAGCTCGGTGGGACGCGAGCAGTACTTC.

The gene calls are TRBV27 and TRBJ2-2; 8 nucleotides align to TRBD1. Trimming took 5 bases from V and 5 from J; bases not matched to a gene: 4. The CDR3 extends over 14 amino acids. The V gene's germline CDR1 is MNHEY and CDR2 SMNVEV (reference sequence). DNA for the CDR3: TGTGCCAGCAGTCATGGACAGGGAACCGGGGAGCTGTTTTTT. Translating gives CASSHGQGTGELFF.

The chain combines TRBV28 with TRBJ2-7; the match to TRBD2 covers 8 bases. The CDR3 has 14 amino acids. CDR1 is MDHEN, CDR2 SYDVKM, per germline. V dropped 8 bases and J dropped 2; count of bases not matched to a gene: 8. The CDR3 is CASAPGLETYEQYF. Written as DNA, the CDR3 is TGTGCCAGCGCCCCGGGACTAGAAACCTACGAGCAGTACTTC.

In this sample, this clone is large. The chain joins TRBV11-3 to TRBJ1-6; D is uncertain. Germline CDR1 is SGHNT and CDR2 is YENEEA. There are 15 residues in the CDR3. V shed 0 bases and J shed 7 bases, with 10 bases lying between them. CDR3 in DNA: TGTGCCAGCAGCTTAGAGATGGGATGGAATTCACCCCTCCACTTT. Its translation is CASSLEMGWNSPLHF.